The rows below give T cell receptor beta chains drawn from one sample of a study of T cell responses to AZD1222 COVID-19 vaccine. The repertoire was sequenced with immunoSEQ multiplex PCR; TCRdb's copy has only in-frame clones and lacks some. The sample has more than 150,000 clones; roughly 91% are singletons. Sample: peripheral blood, taken 28 days after the second AZD1222 dose. These receptors were collected from an adult who received the AZD1222 COVID-19 vaccine. Each CDR3 is given with its conserved first and last residue. The order of the fields is CDR3 DNA, CDR3 protein, D gene, J gene, clone size, V gene. A D gene is named only where the DNA matches it firmly. Size tells how often a clone was seen (once, few, many) or the class of an expanded clone, and some rows leave it out.

TGTGCCAGCAGCTTAAGCTATGGCTACACCTTC CASSLSYGYTF NA TRBJ1-2 NA TRBV7-9
TGTGCCAGCACTTGGGGGGGGTCCCTCTACAATGAGCAGTTCTTC CASTWGGSLYNEQFF TRBD2 TRBJ2-1 NA TRBV28
TGTGCCAGCAGTTTCAAGGGCGAGACCCAGTACTTC CASSFKGETQYF NA TRBJ2-5 NA TRBV6-6
TGTGCCAGCAGCTTAGACAGGGAGCAGTTCTTC CASSLDREQFF NA TRBJ2-1 NA TRBV7-9
TGTGCCAGCAGCCACGGGAGCGGCTACACCTTC CASSHGSGYTF NA TRBJ1-2 once TRBV3-1/TRBV3-2
TGTGCCAGCAGCCAGTCCGTTGCGGGAGACTACAATGAGCAGTTCTTC CASSQSVAGDYNEQFF TRBD2 TRBJ2-1 NA TRBV4-2
TGTGCCAGCAAGACTAGCGGGATGGGCGGGGAGCTGTTTTTT CASKTSGMGGELFF TRBD2 TRBJ2-2 NA TRBV2
TGTGCCAGTAGTAATACAGGGTACAATGAGCAGTTCTTC CASSNTGYNEQFF NA TRBJ2-1 NA TRBV19
TGTGCCAGCAGTGAAGCAAGGACAGGGGGAACACCCCTCCACTTT CASSEARTGGTPLHF TRBD1 TRBJ1-6 NA TRBV6-1
TGTGCCAGCAGCCCAAGGTGGTCGGGCAATCAGCCCCAGCATTTT CASSPRWSGNQPQHF NA TRBJ1-5 few TRBV5-5
TGCAGCGCTTTCGAATATGGCTACACCTTC CSAFEYGYTF NA TRBJ1-2 NA TRBV29-1
TGCGCCAGCAGCCCCGGTTCAAGGTATGAGGGCTACACCTTC CASSPGSRYEGYTF NA TRBJ1-2 once TRBV5-1
TGCGCCAGCAGCCAAGAGGACAGGGAGGGAGAAAAACTGTTTTTT CASSQEDREGEKLFF TRBD1 TRBJ1-4 NA TRBV4-3
TGCGCCAGCCGGGGCTACGAGCAGTACTTC CASRGYEQYF NA TRBJ2-7 few TRBV10-1
TGTGCCAGTAGTTCGTCCTTTGGGAAACTGTTTTTT CASSSSFGKLFF NA TRBJ1-4 NA TRBV19
TGTGCCAGCAGCCGCGACAGCTACACAGATACGCAGTATTTT CASSRDSYTDTQYF NA TRBJ2-3 NA TRBV14
TGTGCCAGCAGCTTGGGGAGGGACACTGAAGCTTTCTTT CASSLGRDTEAFF NA TRBJ1-1 NA TRBV5-8
TGTGCCAGCAGCCAAGGACTGCGGGGGGCACCCTACGAGCAGTACTTC CASSQGLRGAPYEQYF TRBD2 TRBJ2-7 NA TRBV4-2
TGTGCCAGCAGGACCCGCGGACAGCTCTATGGCTACACCTTC CASRTRGQLYGYTF NA TRBJ1-2 NA TRBV28
TGTGCCAGCACCTCGGCAGGGCAAGGGGCTTCACCCCTCCACTTT CASTSAGQGASPLHF NA TRBJ1-6 NA TRBV7-2
TGTGCCAGCAGCTTGAGGTACGGACAGGGCAATTCACCCCTCCACTTT CASSLRYGQGNSPLHF TRBD1 TRBJ1-6 NA TRBV5-6
TGTGCCAGCTCACCCAAGACTCTAGCGGGGGGACCTAACACCGGGGAGCTGTTTTTT CASSPKTLAGGPNTGELFF TRBD2 TRBJ2-2 NA TRBV18
TGTGCCAGCAGCTTGTCCGGACAGACGAATGAAAAACTGTTTTTT CASSLSGQTNEKLFF NA TRBJ1-4 NA TRBV13
TGTGCCAGCAGCCCCGGGCGGGGGGGCGTCACTGAAGCTTTCTTT CASSPGRGGVTEAFF NA TRBJ1-1 NA TRBV6-5
TGTGCCAGCAGACCCGGGACAGCAAATTCACCCCTCCACTTT CASRPGTANSPLHF TRBD1 TRBJ1-6 NA TRBV6-5
TGTGCCAGCAGTAGAGGGAACTATGGCTACACCTTC CASSRGNYGYTF NA TRBJ1-2 NA TRBV6-5
TGTGCCAGCAGCTATGGACAGGCCTCTGGAAACACCATATATTTT CASSYGQASGNTIYF TRBD1 TRBJ1-3 NA TRBV5-8
TGTGCCAGCAGCCACGCAGGGGGCGCGTATGGCTACACCTTC CASSHAGGAYGYTF TRBD1 TRBJ1-2 once TRBV7-9
TGTGCCAGCAGCTTACTAGTAGCGGGAGGGGCCTACGAGCAGTACTTC CASSLLVAGGAYEQYF TRBD2 TRBJ2-7 NA TRBV7-8
TGTGCCAGCAGCCGGGACAGCCCCCTCTCTGGAAACACCATATATTTT CASSRDSPLSGNTIYF TRBD1 TRBJ1-3 NA TRBV5-5
TGTGCCAGCAGTATACTAGCGGTAAACTCCTACAATGAGCAGTTCTTC CASSILAVNSYNEQFF TRBD2 TRBJ2-1 NA TRBV6-2/TRBV6-3
TGTGCCAGCAGTGCCTCGAGGGAGGGTCAGCCCCAGCATTTT CASSASREGQPQHF NA TRBJ1-5 NA TRBV6-4
TGTGCCAGCAGTGACCTGGGGCCCAGCAATCAGCCCCAGCATTTT CASSDLGPSNQPQHF NA TRBJ1-5 once TRBV2
TGTGCCAGCTCACCGGGACAGGGGGCGCGGGAGCAGTACTTC CASSPGQGAREQYF TRBD1 TRBJ2-7 NA TRBV18
TGTGCCAGCACCTTGGCCGGGACCCGAAGGTCCACCGGGGAGCTGTTTTTT CASTLAGTRRSTGELFF NA TRBJ2-2 NA TRBV27
TGTGCCAGCAGCTATGGGTCGGGACTAGCGGGGACCTACGAGCAGTACTTC CASSYGSGLAGTYEQYF TRBD2 TRBJ2-7 NA TRBV7-8
TGTGCCTGGAGTGTACAGGGTAGCACAGATACGCAGTATTTT CAWSVQGSTDTQYF NA TRBJ2-3 NA TRBV30
TGTGCCAGCAGAACTAGCGGGGGGGCCGCAGATACGCAGTATTTT CASRTSGGAADTQYF TRBD2 TRBJ2-3 NA TRBV3-1/TRBV3-2
TGTGCCAGCAGTCCCGGGACAGGAATCTATGGCTACACCTTC CASSPGTGIYGYTF TRBD1 TRBJ1-2 NA TRBV6-6
TGTGCCAGCAGTACAGGGGGCGCGTCCAAAAACATTCAGTACTTC CASSTGGASKNIQYF TRBD1 TRBJ2-4 NA TRBV6-2/TRBV6-3
TGTGCCAGCAGACCGGGACAGAGCTCTGGAAACACCATATATTTT CASRPGQSSGNTIYF TRBD1 TRBJ1-3 few TRBV6-5
TGTGCCAGCAGCTCAGGGATACAAGAGACCCAGTACTTC CASSSGIQETQYF NA TRBJ2-5 NA TRBV11-2
TGTGCCAGTAGTATAGGTCCAGGGTACGGCACAGATACGCAGTATTTT CASSIGPGYGTDTQYF NA TRBJ2-3 once TRBV19